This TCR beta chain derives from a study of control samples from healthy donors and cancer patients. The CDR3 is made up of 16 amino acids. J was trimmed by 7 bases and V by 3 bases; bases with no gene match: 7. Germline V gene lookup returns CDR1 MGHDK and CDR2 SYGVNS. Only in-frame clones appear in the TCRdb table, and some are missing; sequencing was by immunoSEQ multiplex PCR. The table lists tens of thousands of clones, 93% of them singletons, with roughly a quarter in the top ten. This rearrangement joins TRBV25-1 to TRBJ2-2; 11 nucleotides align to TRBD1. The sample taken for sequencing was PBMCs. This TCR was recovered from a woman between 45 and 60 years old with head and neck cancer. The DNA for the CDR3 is TGTGCCAGCAGTGAGGACAGGGGGCCTAACTACGGGGAGCTGTTTTTT. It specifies CASSEDRGPNYGELFF.